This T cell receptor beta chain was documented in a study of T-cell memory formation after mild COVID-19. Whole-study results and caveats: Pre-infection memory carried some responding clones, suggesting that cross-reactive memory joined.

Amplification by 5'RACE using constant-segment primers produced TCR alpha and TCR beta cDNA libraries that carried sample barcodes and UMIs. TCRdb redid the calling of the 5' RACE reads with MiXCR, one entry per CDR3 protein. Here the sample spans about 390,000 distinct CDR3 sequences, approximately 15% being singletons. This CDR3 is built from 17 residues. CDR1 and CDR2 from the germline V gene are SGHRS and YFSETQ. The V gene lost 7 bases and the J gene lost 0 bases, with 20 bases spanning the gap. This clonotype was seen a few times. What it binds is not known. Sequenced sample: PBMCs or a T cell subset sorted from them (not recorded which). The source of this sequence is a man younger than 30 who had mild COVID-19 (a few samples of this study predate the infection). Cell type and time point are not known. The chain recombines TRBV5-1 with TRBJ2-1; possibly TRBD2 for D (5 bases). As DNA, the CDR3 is TGCGCCAGCGGGAGACGAGTGGGCTCGAGCTCCTACAATGAGCAGTTCTTC. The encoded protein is CASGRRVGSSSYNEQFF.